This TCR beta chain was profiled in a study of T cell responses to AZD1222 COVID-19 vaccine. Study outcomes and limitations: Clonal diversity was possibly underestimated; the donors were predominantly white British and more often female. Of the AZD1222 recipients, only 5 to 7 were seropositive at baseline. Across spike, vaccine-associated CD4 TCRs were found, dominant at 160-218 and 743-854.

TCRdb keeps only in-frame clones here, not all; method: immunoSEQ multiplex PCR. The repertoire consists of roughly 110,000 clones, with roughly 90% occurring once and the leading ten covering 8.5% to 10%. Note on this clone: Antigen: not known.

Germline V lookup: CDR1 SGHRS, CDR2 YFSETQ. Trimming cost V 2 bases and J 4 bases; bases outside gene matches: 4. The CDR3 has 15 residues. Sample: peripheral blood, taken 28 days after the second AZD1222 dose. The V and J genes are TRBV5-1 and TRBJ2-2; 8 positions agree with TRBD1. The clonotype originates from an adult who received the AZD1222 COVID-19 vaccine. CDR3 coding DNA: TGCGCCAGCAGCTTCGGACAGGGCGTCACCGGGGAGCTGTTTTTT. Encoded protein: CASSFGQGVTGELFF. Complete variable domain (other parts from reference TRBV5-1 and TRBJ2-2): KAGVTQTPRYLIKTRGQQVTLSCSPISGHRSVSWYQQTPGQGLQFLFEYFSETQRNKGNFPGRFSGRQFSNSRSEMNVSTLELGDSALYLCASSFGQGVTGELFFGEGSRLTVL.